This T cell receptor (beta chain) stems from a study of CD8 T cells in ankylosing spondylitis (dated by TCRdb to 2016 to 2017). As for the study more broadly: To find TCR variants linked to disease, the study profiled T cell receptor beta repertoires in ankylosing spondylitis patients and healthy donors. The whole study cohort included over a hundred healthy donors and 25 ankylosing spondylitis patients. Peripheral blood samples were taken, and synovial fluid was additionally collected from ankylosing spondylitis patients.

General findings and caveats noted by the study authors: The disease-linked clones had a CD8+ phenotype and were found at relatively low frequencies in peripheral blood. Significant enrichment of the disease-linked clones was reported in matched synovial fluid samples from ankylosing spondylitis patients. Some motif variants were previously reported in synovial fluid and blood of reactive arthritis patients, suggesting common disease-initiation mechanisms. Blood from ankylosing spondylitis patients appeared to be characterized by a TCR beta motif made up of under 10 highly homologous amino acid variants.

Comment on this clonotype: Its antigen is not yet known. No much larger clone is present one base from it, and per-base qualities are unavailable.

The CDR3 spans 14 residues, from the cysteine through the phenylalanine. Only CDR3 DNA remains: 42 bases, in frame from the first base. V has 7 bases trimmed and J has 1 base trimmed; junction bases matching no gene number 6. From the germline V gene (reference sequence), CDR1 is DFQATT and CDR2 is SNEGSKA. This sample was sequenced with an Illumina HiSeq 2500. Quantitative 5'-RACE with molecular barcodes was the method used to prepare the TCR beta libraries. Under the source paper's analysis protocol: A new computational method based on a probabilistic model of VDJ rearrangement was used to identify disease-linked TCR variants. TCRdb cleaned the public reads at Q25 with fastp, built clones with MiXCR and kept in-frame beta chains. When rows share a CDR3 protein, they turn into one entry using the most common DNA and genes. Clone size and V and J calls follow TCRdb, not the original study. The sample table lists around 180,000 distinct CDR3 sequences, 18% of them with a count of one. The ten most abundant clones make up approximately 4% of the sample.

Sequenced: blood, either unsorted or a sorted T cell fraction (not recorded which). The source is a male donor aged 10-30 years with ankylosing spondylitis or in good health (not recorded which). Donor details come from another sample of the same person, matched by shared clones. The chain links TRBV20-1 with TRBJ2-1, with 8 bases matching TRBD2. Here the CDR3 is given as CSVPAGASYNEQFF. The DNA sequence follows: TGCAGTGTCCCAGCGGGAGCTTCCTACAATGAGCAGTTCTTC.